Following are 9 T cell receptor beta chains from one sample sequenced in a study of blood T cell repertoires in COVID-19 (dated by TCRdb to 2018 to 2021). Receptors were amplified or captured by the immunoSEQ multiplex PCR assay. In its TCRdb copy, this immuneACCESS table keeps in-frame sequences only and misses some clones. Where compared with another copy, unresolved V genes explain less than half of these, and the others have no known cause. The table for this sample lists about 200,000 clones; roughly 81% of them were counted only once. The ten top clones hold around 5.2% of the sample. Specimen: peripheral blood. All receptors derive from a woman of 80 years or more with acute or convalescent COVID-19.

This clone is a singleton in its sample. This rearrangement joins TRBV20-1 to TRBJ2-7, with a tentative D call TRBD2 (6 bases). The germline V gene encodes CDR1 DFQATT and CDR2 SNEGSKA (reference sequence). The germline V and J ends were trimmed by 3 bases and 6 bases, with 15 bases remaining between them. CDR3 length: 13 residues. The CDR3: CSASSNGRGEQYF. The CDR3 bases are TGCAGTGCTAGTAGTAACGGGAGAGGCGAGCAGTACTTC.

Remarks on this clone: Other nucleotide sequences in the sample specify the same CDR3. This rearrangement joins TRBV27 to TRBJ1-1; 7 bases match TRBD1. The J segment lost 1 base and the V segment lost 5 bases, leaving 4 bases of the junction unmatched. In germline, CDR1 is MNHEY, CDR2 SMNVEV (reference sequence). This CDR3 comprises 14 residues. The CDR3, as DNA: TGTGCCAGCAGTCGGACAGGTGGGAACACTGAAGCTTTCTTT. It is translated as CASSRTGGNTEAFF.

A few counts support this clone. V gene TRBV11-3 combines with J gene TRBJ2-1, with 7 bases lining up with TRBD2. The CDR3 spans 16 residues. CDR1 is SGHNT and CDR2 is YENEEA in the germline V gene. Trimming took 3 bases from V and 6 from J; bases not matched to a gene: 11. The CDR3 sequence is CASSLGREFQLNEQFF. As DNA, the CDR3 is TGTGCCAGCAGCTTGGGGCGGGAGTTCCAACTCAATGAGCAGTTCTTC.

This sequence joins TRBV6-2 or TRBV6-3 and TRBJ1-2; D not certain. CDR3 length equals 16 residues. Germline-derived CDR1 and CDR2 are MNHEY and SVGEGT. V gave up 0 bases and J gave up 0 bases, with 11 bases separating them. This CDR3 reads CASSYSRPPANYGYTF. CDR3 DNA: TGTGCCAGCAGTTACTCGAGGCCACCAGCTAACTATGGCTACACCTTC.

The rearrangement links TRBV5-1 to TRBJ2-5, with 12 positions matching TRBD2. The length of the CDR3 is 17 residues. The ends lost 6 bases at V and 6 bases at J; junction bases unmatched: 15. Germline loops: CDR1 SGHRS, CDR2 YFSETQ. Here the CDR3 reads CASNTEPLAGGGQTQYF. The CDR3 DNA follows: TGCGCCAGCAACACCGAACCACTAGCGGGAGGAGGACAGACCCAGTACTTC. The entire variable domain, with the rest obtained from reference TRBV5-1 and TRBJ2-5, is as follows: KAGVTQTPRYLIKTRGQQVTLSCSPISGHRSVSWYQQTPGQGLQFLFEYFSETQRNKGNFPGRFSGRQFSNSRSEMNVSTLELGDSALYLCASNTEPLAGGGQTQYFGPGTRLLVL.

The chain has TRBV20-1 and TRBJ2-3, with TRBD2 identical over 7 bases. CDR3 length equals 15 residues. Unmatched junction bases numbered 7, after V lost 3 bases and J lost 1 base. Germline V gives CDR1 DFQATT, CDR2 SNEGSKA (reference sequence). The CDR3 sequence is CSASSAGEGTDTQYF. Written as DNA, the CDR3 is TGCAGTGCTAGTTCGGCGGGAGAGGGCACAGATACGCAGTATTTT.

The chain couples TRBV10-3 to TRBJ1-5; D is unresolved. Germline V gene lookup returns CDR1 ENHRY and CDR2 SYGVKD. Trimming pared 3 bases from V and 1 base from J, leaving 19 bases between. The CDR3 length is 18 residues. Here the CDR3 reads CAISDPGSSQGSNQPQHF. CDR3 bases: TGTGCCATCAGTGATCCGGGATCGTCCCAAGGAAGCAATCAGCCCCAGCATTTT.

The chain employs TRBV19 and TRBJ2-1, with TRBD1 matching 7 bases. The germline gives CDR1 LNHDA, CDR2 SQIVND (reference sequence). The CDR3 runs to 16 residues. With V trimmed by 4 bases and J by 1 base, 7 bases remained unmatched. The CDR3 DNA reads TGTGCCAGTAGTACCGGTACAGGGGTTTCCTACAATGAGCAGTTCTTC. It codes for CASSTGTGVSYNEQFF.

This clone appeared once. This rearrangement joins TRBV7-2 to TRBJ1-4; D ambiguous. The CDR3 consists of 14 residues. Germline CDR1 is SGHTA and CDR2 is FQGNSA. V was shortened by 8 bases and J by 8 bases, with 18 bases between the two germline ends. The CDR3 spells CASGNFRGGEKLFF. DNA of the CDR3: TGTGCCAGCGGCAATTTCCGCGGAGGAGAAAAACTGTTTTTT.